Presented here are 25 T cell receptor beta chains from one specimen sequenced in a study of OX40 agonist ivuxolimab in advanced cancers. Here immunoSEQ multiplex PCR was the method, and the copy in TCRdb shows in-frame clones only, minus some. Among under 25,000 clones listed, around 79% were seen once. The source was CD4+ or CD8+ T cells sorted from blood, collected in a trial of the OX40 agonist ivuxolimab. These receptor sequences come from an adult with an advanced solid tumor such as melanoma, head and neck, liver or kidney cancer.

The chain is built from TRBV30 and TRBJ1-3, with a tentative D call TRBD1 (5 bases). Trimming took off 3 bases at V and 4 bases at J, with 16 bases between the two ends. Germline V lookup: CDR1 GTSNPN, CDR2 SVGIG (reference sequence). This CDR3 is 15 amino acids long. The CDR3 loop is CAWSQIQGLGNTIYF. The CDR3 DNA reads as TGTGCCTGGAGCCAAATCCAGGGTTTGGGAAACACCATATATTTT.

CDR3 sequence: CASSYWGTGSYEQYF. In DNA form, the CDR3 reads TGTGCCAGCAGTTACTGGGGGACAGGGTCCTACGAGCAGTACTTC. The chain recombines TRBV6-5 with TRBJ2-7; 9 bases line up with TRBD1. V lost 1 base, J lost 1 base, and 2 bases stayed unmatched. The CDR3 spans 15 residues. Germline CDR1 reads MNHEY; CDR2 reads SVGAGI.

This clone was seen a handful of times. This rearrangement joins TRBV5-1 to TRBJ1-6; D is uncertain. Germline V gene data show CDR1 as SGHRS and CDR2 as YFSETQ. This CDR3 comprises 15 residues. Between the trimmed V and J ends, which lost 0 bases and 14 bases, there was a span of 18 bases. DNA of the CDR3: TGCGCCAGCAGCTTGGATCGGGAACGGTCGTCCACCCTCCACTTT. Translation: CASSLDRERSSTLHF.

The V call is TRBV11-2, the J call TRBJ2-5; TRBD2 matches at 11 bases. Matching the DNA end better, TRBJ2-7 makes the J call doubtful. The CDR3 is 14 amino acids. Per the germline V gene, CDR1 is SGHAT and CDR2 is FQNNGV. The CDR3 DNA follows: TGTGCCAGCAGCCCCGGGACTAGCGGCTACGAGCAGTACTTC. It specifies CASSPGTSGYEQYF.

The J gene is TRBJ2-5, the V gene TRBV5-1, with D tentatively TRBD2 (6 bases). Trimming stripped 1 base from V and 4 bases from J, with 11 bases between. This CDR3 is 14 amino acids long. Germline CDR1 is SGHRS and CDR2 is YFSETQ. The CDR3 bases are TGCGCCAGCAGCTTGATCGGGGGAGGAGAGACCCAGTACTTC. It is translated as CASSLIGGGETQYF.

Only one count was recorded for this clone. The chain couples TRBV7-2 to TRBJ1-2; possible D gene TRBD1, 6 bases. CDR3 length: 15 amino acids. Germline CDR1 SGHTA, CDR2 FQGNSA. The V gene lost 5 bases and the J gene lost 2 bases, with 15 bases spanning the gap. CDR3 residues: CASSPRDRPNYGYTF. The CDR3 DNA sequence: TGTGCCAGCAGCCCCCGTGACAGGCCGAACTATGGCTACACCTTC.

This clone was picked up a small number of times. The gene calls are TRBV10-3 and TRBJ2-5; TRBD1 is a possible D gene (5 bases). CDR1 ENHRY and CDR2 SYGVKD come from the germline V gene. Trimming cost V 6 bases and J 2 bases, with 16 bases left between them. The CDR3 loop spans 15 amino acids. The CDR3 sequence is CAISASQVAQETQYF. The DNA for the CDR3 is TGTGCCATCAGCGCCTCACAGGTTGCACAAGAGACCCAGTACTTC.

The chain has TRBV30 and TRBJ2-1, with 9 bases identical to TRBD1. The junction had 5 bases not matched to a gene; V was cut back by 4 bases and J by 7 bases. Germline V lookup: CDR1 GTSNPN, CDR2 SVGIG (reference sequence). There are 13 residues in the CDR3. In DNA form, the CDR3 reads TGTGCCTGGACCCACAGGGGGCGAAATGAGCAGTTCTTC. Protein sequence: CAWTHRGRNEQFF.

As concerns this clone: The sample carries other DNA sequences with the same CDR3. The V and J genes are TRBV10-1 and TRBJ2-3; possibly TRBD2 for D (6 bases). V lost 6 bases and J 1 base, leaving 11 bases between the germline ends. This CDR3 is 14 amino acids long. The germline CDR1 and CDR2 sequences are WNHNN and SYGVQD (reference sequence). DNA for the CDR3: TGCGCCAGCAGAGCCGGGGGTGGCACAGATACGCAGTATTTT. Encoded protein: CASRAGGGTDTQYF.

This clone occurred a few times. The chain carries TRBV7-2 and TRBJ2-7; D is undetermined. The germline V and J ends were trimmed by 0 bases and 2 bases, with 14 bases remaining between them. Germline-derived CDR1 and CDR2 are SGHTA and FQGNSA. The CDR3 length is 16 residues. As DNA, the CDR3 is TGTGCCAGCAGCTTAGCGCAATTTGACGGAACCTACGAGCAGTACTTC. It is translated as CASSLAQFDGTYEQYF.

This CDR3 is CASSLGSSGRRYGYTF. CDR3 nucleotide sequence: TGTGCCAGCAGCTTAGGGTCGTCGGGTCGTCGCTATGGCTACACCTTC. J is TRBJ1-2 and V is TRBV7-9, with D hard to call. The CDR3 length is 16 residues. Germline loops: CDR1 SEHNR, CDR2 FQNEAQ (reference sequence). The V gene lost 1 base and the J gene lost 4 bases, with 16 bases spanning the gap. The complete variable domain, with remaining parts taken from reference TRBV7-9 and TRBJ1-2, reads DTGVSQNPRHKITKRGQNVTFRCDPISEHNRLYWYRQTLGQGPEFLTYFQNEAQLEKSRLLSDRFSAERPKGSFSTLEIQRTEQGDSAMYLCASSLGSSGRRYGYTFGSGTRLTVV.

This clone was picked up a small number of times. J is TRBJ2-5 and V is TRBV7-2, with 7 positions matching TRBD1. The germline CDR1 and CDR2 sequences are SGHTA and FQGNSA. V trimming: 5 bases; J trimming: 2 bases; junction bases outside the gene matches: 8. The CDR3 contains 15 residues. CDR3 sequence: CASSPRQGRQETQYF. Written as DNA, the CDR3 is TGTGCCAGCAGCCCTCGACAGGGTAGGCAAGAGACCCAGTACTTC.

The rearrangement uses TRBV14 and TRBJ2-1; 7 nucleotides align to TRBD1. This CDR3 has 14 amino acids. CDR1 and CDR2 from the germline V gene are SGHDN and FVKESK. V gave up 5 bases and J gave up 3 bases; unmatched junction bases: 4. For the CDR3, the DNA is TGTGCCAGCAGCACGGACAGGTTCTACAATGAGCAGTTCTTC. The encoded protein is CASSTDRFYNEQFF.

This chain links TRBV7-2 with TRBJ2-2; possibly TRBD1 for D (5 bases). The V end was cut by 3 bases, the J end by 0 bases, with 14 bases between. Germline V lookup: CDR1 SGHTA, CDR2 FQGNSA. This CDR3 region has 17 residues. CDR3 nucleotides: TGTGCCAGCAGCTTCGCGTTAGGGGCAACGAACACCGGGGAGCTGTTTTTT. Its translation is CASSFALGATNTGELFF.

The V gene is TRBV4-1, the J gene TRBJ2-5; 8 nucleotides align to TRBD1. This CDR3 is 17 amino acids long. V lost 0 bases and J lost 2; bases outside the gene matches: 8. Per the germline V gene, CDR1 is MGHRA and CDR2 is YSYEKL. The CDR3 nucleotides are TGCGCCAGCAGCCAAGATGAGGCGGGACAGGTACAAGAGACCCAGTACTTC. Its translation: CASSQDEAGQVQETQYF.

The CDR3 nucleotides read TGTGCCAGCAGTGAACCTACAAGAACAGATACGCAGTATTTT. Residues: CASSEPTRTDTQYF. V usage is TRBV25-1 and J usage is TRBJ2-3; D is unresolved. The V gene's germline CDR1 is MGHDK and CDR2 SYGVNS. Trimming took 2 bases from V and 3 from J, leaving 9 bases between them. The CDR3 is 14 amino acids.

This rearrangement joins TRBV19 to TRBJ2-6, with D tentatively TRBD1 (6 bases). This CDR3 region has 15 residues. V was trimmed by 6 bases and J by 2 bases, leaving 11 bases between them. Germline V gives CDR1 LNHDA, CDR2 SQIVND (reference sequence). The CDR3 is CASSHRDPGANVLTF. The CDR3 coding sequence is TGTGCCAGTAGCCACAGGGACCCTGGGGCCAACGTCCTGACTTTC.

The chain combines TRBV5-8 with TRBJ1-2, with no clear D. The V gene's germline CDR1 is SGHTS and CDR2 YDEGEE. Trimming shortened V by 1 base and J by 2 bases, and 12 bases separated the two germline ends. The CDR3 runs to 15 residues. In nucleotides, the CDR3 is TGTGCCAGCAGCTTGAGGACCAGAGGGAACTATGGCTACACCTTC. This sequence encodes CASSLRTRGNYGYTF.

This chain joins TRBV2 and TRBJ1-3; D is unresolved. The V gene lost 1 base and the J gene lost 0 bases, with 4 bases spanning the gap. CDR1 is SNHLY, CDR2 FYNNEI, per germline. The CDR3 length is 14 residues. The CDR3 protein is CASSEGTSGNTIYF. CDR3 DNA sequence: TGTGCCAGCAGTGAAGGCACCTCTGGAAACACCATATATTTT. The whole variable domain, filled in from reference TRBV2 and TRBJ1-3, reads EPEVTQTPSHQVTQMGQEVILRCVPISNHLYFYWYRQILGQKVEFLVSFYNNEISEKSEIFDDQFSVERPDGSNFTLKIRSTKLEDSAMYFCASSEGTSGNTIYFGEGSWLTVV.

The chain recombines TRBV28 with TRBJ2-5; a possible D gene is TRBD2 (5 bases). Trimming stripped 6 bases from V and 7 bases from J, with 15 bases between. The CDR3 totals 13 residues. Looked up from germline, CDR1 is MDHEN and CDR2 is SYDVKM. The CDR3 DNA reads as TGTGCCAGCAGCCCCCCGGGGTTTGGGACCCAGTACTTC. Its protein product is CASSPPGFGTQYF.

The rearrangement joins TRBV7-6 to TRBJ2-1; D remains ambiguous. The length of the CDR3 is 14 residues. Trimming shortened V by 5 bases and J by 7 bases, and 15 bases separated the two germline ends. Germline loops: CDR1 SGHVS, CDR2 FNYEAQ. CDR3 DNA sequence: TGTGCCAGCAGCAACCACCATGGTTGGAATGAGCAGTTCTTC. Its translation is CASSNHHGWNEQFF. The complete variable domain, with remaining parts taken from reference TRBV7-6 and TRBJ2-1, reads GAGVSQSPRYKVTKRGQDVALRCDPISGHVSLYWYRQALGQGPEFLTYFNYEAQQDKSGLPNDRFSAERPEGSISTLTIQRTEQRDSAMYRCASSNHHGWNEQFFGPGTRLTVL.

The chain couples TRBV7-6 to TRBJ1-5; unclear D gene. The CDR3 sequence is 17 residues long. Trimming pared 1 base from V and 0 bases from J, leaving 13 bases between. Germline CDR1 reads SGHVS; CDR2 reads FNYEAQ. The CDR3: CASSLGAPQNSNQPQHF. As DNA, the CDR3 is TGTGCCAGCAGCTTAGGGGCTCCACAAAATAGCAATCAGCCCCAGCATTTT.

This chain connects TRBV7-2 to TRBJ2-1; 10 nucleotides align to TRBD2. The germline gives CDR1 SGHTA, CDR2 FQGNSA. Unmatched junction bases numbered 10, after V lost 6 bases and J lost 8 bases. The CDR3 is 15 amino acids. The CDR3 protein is CASRATSGEADEQFF. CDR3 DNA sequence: TGTGCCAGCAGGGCCACTAGCGGGGAGGCGGATGAGCAGTTCTTC.

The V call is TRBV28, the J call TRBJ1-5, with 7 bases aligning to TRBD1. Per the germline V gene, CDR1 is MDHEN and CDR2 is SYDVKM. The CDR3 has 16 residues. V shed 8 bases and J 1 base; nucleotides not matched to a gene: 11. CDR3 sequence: CASWFRGGVSNQPQHF. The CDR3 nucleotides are TGTGCCAGCTGGTTTAGAGGGGGCGTAAGCAATCAGCCCCAGCATTTT.

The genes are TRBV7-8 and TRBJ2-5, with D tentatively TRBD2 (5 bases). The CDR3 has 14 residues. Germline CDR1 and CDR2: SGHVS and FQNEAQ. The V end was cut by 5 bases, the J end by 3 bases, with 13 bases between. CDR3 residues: CASSLGLIKETQYF. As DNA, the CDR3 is TGTGCCAGCAGCCTAGGACTGATAAAAGAGACCCAGTACTTC.